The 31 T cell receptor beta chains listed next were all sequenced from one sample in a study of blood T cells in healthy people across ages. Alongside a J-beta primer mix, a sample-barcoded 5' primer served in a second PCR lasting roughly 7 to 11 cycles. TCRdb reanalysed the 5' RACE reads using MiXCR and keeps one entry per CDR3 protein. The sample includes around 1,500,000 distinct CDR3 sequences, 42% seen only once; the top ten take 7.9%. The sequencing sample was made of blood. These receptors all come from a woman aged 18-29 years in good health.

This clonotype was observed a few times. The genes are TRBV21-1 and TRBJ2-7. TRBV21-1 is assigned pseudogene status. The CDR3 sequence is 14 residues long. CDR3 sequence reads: CASRANHQLGEQYF. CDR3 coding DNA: TGTGCCAGCCGAGCAAACCATCAGTTAGGCGAGCAGTACTTC.

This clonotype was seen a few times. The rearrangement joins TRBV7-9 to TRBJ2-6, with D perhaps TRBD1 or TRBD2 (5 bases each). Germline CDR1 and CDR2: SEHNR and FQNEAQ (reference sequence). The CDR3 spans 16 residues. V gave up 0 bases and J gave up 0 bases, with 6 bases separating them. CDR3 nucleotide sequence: TGTGCCAGCAGCTTAGCGGGGACCTCTGGGGCCAACGTCCTGACTTTC. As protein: CASSLAGTSGANVLTF.

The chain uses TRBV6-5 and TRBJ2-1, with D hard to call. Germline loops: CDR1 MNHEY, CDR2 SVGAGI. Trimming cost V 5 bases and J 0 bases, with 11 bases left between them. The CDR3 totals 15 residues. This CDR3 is CASSANPSSYNEQFF. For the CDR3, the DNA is TGTGCCAGCAGTGCGAACCCAAGCTCCTACAATGAGCAGTTCTTC.

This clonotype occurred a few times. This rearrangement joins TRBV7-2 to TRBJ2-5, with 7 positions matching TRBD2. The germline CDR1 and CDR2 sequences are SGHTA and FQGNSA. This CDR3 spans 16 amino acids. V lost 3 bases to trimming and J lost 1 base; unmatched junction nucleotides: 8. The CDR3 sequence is CASSLSPRLAQETQYF. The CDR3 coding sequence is TGTGCCAGCAGCTTGAGCCCCCGACTAGCCCAAGAGACCCAGTACTTC. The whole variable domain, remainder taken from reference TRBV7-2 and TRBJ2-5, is GAGVSQSPSNKVTEKGKDVELRCDPISGHTALYWYRQSLGQGLEFLIYFQGNSAPDKSGLPSDRFSAERTGGSVSTLTIQRTQQEDSAVYLCASSLSPRLAQETQYFGPGTRLLVL.

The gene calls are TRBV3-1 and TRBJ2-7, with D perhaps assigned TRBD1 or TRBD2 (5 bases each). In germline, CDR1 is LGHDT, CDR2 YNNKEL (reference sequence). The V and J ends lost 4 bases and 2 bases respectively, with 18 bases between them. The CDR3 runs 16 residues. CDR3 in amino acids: CASSLISGTGTYEQYF. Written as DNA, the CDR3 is TGTGCCAGCAGCCTCATCTCCGGGACGGGGACCTACGAGCAGTACTTC.

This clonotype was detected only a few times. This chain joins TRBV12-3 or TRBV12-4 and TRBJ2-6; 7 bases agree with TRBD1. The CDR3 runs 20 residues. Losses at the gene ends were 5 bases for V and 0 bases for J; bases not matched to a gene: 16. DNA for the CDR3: TGTGCCAGCAGTCACAACAAGGCTGGGACAGTGAGCTCTGGGGCCAACGTCCTGACTTTC. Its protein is CASSHNKAGTVSSGANVLTF.

Here the CDR3 DNA reads TGTGCCAGCAGTTACGGCGCTAGCGCCAGCTCCTACAATGAGCAGTTCTTC. Protein sequence: CASSYGASASSYNEQFF. The genes are TRBV6-5 and TRBJ2-1; D possibly corresponds to TRBD2 (6 bases). CDR1 MNHEY and CDR2 SVGAGI come from the germline V gene. The CDR3 contains 17 residues. V was shortened by 2 bases and J by 0 bases, with 14 bases between the two germline ends.

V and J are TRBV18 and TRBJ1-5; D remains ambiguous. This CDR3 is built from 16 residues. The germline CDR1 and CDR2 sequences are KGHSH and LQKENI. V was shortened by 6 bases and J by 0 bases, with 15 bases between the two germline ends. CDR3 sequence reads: CASSPALQDSNQPQHF. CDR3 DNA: TGTGCCAGCTCGCCGGCTTTGCAGGATAGCAATCAGCCCCAGCATTTT. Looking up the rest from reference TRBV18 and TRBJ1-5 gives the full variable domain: NAGVMQNPRHLVRRRGQEARLRCSPMKGHSHVYWYRQLPEEGLKFMVYLQKENIIDESGMPKERFSAEFPKEGPSILRIQQVVRGDSAAYFCASSPALQDSNQPQHFGDGTRLSIL.

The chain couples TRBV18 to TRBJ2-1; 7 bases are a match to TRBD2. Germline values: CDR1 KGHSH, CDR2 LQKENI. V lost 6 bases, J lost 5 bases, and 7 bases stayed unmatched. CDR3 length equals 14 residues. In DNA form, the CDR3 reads TGTGCCAGCTCGCGGACTAGTGATAACAATGAGCAGTTCTTC. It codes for CASSRTSDNNEQFF.

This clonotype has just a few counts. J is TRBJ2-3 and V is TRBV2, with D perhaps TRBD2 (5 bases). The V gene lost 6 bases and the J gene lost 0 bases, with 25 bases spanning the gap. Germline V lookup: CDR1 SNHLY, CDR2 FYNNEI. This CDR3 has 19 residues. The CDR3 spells CASRADKGRRASSTDTQYF. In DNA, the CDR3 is TGTGCCAGCAGAGCAGACAAAGGACGGCGGGCCTCTAGCACAGATACGCAGTATTTT.

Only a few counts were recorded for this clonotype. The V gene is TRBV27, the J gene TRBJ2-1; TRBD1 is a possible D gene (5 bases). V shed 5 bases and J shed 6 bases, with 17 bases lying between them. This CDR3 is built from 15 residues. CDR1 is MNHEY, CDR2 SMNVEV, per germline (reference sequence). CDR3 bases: TGTGCCAGCAGTCCACTGGGGCAGAATCCCAATGAGCAGTTCTTC. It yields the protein CASSPLGQNPNEQFF.

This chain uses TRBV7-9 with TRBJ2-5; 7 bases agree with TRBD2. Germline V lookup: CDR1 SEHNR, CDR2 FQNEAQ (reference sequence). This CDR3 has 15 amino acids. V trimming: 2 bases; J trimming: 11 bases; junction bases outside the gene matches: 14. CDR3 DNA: TGTGCCAGCAGCTTATCCGGACTAGATCTGGATGAGCAGTACTTC. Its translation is CASSLSGLDLDEQYF.

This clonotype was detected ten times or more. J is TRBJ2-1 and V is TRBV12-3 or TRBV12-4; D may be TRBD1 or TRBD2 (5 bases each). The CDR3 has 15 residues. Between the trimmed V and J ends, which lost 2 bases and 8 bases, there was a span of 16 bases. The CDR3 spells CASSLLGEFNHEQFF. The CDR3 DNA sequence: TGTGCCAGCAGTTTATTAGGGGAGTTTAACCATGAGCAGTTCTTC.

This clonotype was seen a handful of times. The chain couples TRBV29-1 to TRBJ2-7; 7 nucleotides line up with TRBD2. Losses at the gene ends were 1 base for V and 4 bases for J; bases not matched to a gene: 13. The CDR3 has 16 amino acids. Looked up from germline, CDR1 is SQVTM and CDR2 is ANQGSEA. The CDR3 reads CSVEGRGGNGIYEQYF. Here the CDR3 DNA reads TGCAGCGTTGAAGGAAGGGGAGGGAATGGGATATACGAGCAGTACTTC.

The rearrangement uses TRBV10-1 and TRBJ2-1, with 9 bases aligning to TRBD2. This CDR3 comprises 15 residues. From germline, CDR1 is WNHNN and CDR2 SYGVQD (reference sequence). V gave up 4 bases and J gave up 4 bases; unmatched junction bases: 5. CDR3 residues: CASSAAGGGYNEQFF. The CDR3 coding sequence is TGCGCCAGCAGTGCGGCGGGAGGGGGATACAATGAGCAGTTCTTC.

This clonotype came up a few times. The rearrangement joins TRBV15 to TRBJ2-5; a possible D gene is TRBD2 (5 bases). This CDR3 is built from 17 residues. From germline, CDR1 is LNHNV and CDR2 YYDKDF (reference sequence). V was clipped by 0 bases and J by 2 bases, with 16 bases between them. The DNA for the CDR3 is TGTGCCACCAGCAGAGATAAGGCCCCTCGAGGGCAAGAGACCCAGTACTTC. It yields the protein CATSRDKAPRGQETQYF.

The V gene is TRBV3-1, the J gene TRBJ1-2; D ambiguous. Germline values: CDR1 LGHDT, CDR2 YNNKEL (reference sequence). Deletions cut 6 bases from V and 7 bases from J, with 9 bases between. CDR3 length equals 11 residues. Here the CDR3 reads CASSSEAGYTF. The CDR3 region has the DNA TGTGCCAGCAGTTCTGAGGCTGGCTACACCTTC.

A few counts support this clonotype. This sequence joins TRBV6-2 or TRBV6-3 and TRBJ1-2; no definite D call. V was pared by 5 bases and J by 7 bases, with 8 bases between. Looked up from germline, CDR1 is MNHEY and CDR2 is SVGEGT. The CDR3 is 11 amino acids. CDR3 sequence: CASSPPGGYTF. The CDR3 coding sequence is TGTGCCAGCAGTCCCCCGGGTGGCTACACCTTC.

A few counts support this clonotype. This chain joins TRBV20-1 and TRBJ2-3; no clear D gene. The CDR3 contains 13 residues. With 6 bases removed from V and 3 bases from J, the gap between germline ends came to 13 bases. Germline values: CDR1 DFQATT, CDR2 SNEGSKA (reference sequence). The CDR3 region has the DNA TGCAGTGCCAATGTTCATATTACAGATACGCAGTATTTT. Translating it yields CSANVHITDTQYF.

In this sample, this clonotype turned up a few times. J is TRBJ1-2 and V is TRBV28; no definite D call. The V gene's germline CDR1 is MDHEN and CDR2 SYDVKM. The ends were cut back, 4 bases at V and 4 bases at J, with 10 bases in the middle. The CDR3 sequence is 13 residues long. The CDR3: CASSSPDLYGYTF. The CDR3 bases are TGTGCCAGCAGTTCCCCCGACCTCTATGGCTACACCTTC.

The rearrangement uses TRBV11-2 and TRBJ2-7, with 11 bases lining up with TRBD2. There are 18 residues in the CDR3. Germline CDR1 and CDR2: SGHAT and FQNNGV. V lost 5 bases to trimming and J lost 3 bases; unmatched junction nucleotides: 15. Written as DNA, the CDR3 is TGTGCCAGCAGCACCGAACCCCAAACTAGCGGGAGCATCTACGAGCAGTACTTC. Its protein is CASSTEPQTSGSIYEQYF.

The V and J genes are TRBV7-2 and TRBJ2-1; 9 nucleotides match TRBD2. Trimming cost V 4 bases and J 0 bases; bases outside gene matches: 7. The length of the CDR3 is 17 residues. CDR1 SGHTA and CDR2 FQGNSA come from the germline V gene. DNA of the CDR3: TGTGCCAGCAGCTCTCTGGCGGGAGGGCCCTCCTACAATGAGCAGTTCTTC. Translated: CASSSLAGGPSYNEQFF.

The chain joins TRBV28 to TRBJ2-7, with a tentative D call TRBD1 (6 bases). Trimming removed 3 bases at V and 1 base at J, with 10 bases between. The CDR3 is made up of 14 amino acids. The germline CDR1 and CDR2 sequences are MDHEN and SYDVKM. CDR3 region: CASSFVDRSYEQYF. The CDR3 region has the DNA TGTGCCAGCAGTTTCGTGGACAGATCCTACGAGCAGTACTTC. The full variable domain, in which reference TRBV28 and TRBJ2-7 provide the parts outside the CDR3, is DVKVTQSSRYLVKRTGEKVFLECVQDMDHENMFWYRQDPGLGLRLIYFSYDVKMKEKGDIPEGYSVSREKKERFSLILESASTNQTSMYLCASSFVDRSYEQYFGPGTRLTVT.

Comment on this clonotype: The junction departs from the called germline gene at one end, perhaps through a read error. CDR3 amino acids: CANSVDGLRETQYF. The CDR3 nucleotides read TGCGCCAACAGCGTGGACGGACTGAGGGAGACCCAGTACTTC. The chain has TRBV5-1 and TRBJ2-7, with D possibly TRBD2 on 5 matching bases. The DNA matches TRBJ2-5 better at its end, which makes the J call doubtful. The CDR3 runs to 14 residues. The germline V gene encodes CDR1 SGHRS and CDR2 YFSETQ.

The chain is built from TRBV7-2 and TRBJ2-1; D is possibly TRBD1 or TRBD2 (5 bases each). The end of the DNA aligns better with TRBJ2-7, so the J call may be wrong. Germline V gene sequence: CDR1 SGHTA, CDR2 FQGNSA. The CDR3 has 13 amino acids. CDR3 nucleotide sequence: TGTGCCAGCAGCTTGGGACCGAACAATGAGCAGTACTTC. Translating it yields CASSLGPNNEQYF.

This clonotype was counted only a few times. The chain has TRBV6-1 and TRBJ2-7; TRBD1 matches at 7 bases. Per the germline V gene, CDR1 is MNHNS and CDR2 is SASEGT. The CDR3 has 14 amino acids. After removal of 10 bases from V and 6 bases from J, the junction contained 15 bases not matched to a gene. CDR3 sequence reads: CAITRTGGNAEQYF. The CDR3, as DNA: TGTGCCATCACCCGGACAGGAGGTAATGCCGAGCAGTACTTC.

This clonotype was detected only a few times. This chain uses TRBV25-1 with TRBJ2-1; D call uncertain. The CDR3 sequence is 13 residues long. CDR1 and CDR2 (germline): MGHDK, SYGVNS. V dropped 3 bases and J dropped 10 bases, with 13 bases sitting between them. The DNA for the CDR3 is TGTGCCAGCAGTGATTCCCCACTCGGGGAGCAGTTCTTC. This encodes CASSDSPLGEQFF. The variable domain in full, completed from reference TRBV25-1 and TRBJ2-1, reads EADIYQTPRYLVIGTGKKITLECSQTMGHDKMYWYQQDPGMELHLIHYSYGVNSTEKGDLSSESTVSRIRTEHFPLTLESARPSHTSQYLCASSDSPLGEQFFGPGTRLTVL.

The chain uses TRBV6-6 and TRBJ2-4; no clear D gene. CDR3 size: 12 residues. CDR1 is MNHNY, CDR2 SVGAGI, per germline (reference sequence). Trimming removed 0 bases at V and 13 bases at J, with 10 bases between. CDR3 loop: CASSYSGGRQYF. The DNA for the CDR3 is TGTGCCAGCAGTTACTCTGGTGGTCGGCAGTACTTC.

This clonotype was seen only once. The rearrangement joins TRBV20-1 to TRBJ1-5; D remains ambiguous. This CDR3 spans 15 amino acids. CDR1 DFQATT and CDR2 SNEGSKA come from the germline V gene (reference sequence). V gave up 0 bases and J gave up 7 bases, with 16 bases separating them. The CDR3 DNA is TGCAGTGCTAGAGATCCGTGGACTAAAGAGCAGCCCCAGCATTTT. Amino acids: CSARDPWTKEQPQHF.

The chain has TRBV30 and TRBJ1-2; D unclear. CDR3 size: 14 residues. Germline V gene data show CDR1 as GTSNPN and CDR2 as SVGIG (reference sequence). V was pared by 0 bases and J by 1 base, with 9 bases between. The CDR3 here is CAWSVLLRNYGYTF. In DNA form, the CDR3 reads TGTGCCTGGAGTGTACTTTTACGTAACTATGGCTACACCTTC.

The CDR3 loop is CAIGARNNYGYTF. The CDR3 DNA is TGTGCCATCGGGGCGCGAAATAACTATGGCTACACCTTC. The chain is built from TRBV10-3 and TRBJ1-2; TRBD1 might be the D (5 bases). This CDR3 contains 13 residues. Germline CDR1 and CDR2: ENHRY and SYGVKD. V lost 8 bases, J lost 1 base, and 11 bases lay in between.